The source of this T cell receptor (beta chain) is a study of vaccination effects on CD4 cells after COVID-19. The ViraFEST assay expanded antigen-specific CD4+ T cells with viral peptide pools before sequencing. Isolating CD4+ T cells followed ten to eleven days of culture. PCR confirmed that the person was infected with SARS-CoV-2 between March and December 2020. Broader study findings: The study had few convalescent patients and no early post-infection timepoints.

This clone is classed as medium-sized. As yet, its antigen is unknown. The repertoire was sequenced with immunoSEQ multiplex PCR; TCRdb's copy has only in-frame clones and lacks some. The sample contains some 38,000 clones, about three quarters of which appear only once. The germline gives CDR1 KGHSH, CDR2 LQKENI. This CDR3 is built from 14 residues. Trimming stripped 2 bases from V and 3 bases from J, with 10 bases between. This material consisted of CD4+ T cells from PBMCs cultured with HCoV-NL63 spike peptides, taken before COVID-19 vaccination. This receptor was obtained from a human donor who had a prior SARS-CoV-2 infection. This chain links TRBV18 with TRBJ2-5, with no clear D. DNA for the CDR3: TGTGCCAGCTCACCAGTGGGGTCTAAAGAGACCCAGTACTTC. It yields the protein CASSPVGSKETQYF.